These 31 T cell receptor beta chains share one sample of origin, sequenced in a study of cytomegalovirus exposure and HLA in healthy donors. The data were produced by immunoSEQ multiplex PCR, yet TCRdb's version contains in-frame clones alone and is incomplete. The data show about 250,000 clones, roughly 90% seen once. Sequencing input: PBMCs. Receptors originate from a man aged 18 to 30 in good health and CMV-seropositive.

The chain is built from TRBV6-4 and TRBJ2-2; the match to TRBD2 covers 10 bases. Unmatched junction bases numbered 7, after V lost 6 bases and J lost 6 bases. The CDR3 consists of 15 residues. CDR1 MRHNA and CDR2 SNTAGT come from the germline V gene. In DNA form, the CDR3 reads TGTGCCAGCAGCGAGCGGGAGGGCCCCTCCGGGGAGCTGTTTTTT. Its protein product is CASSEREGPSGELFF.

The V and J genes are TRBV11-2 and TRBJ2-7, with D unresolved. The CDR3 loop spans 13 amino acids. The germline gives CDR1 SGHAT, CDR2 FQNNGV. V was clipped by 2 bases and J by 2 bases, with 7 bases between them. In DNA, the CDR3 is TGTGCCAGCAGCTTATACGTTCCCTACGAGCAGTACTTC. Translation gives CASSLYVPYEQYF. Variable domain in full (rest from reference TRBV11-2 and TRBJ2-7): EAGVAQSPRYKIIEKRQSVAFWCNPISGHATLYWYQQILGQGPKLLIQFQNNGVVDDSQLPKDRFSAERLKGVDSTLKIQPAKLEDSAVYLCASSLYVPYEQYFGPGTRLTVT.

The V gene is TRBV6-5, the J gene TRBJ1-1; TRBD1 agrees at 7 bases. V lost 5 bases and J lost 6; bases outside the gene matches: 6. This CDR3 contains 13 residues. Germline CDR1 reads MNHEY; CDR2 reads SVGAGI. The CDR3 sequence: CASSALGGPEAFF. CDR3 bases: TGTGCCAGCAGTGCGTTAGGGGGCCCTGAAGCTTTCTTT.

This chain uses TRBV10-2 with TRBJ2-2, with D unresolved. Per the germline V gene, CDR1 is WSHSY and CDR2 is SAAADI. Trimming stripped 1 base from V and 3 bases from J, with 6 bases between. This CDR3 spans 14 amino acids. In nucleotides, the CDR3 is TGCGCCAGCAGTGAGTACAGAGACACCGGGGAGCTGTTTTTT. Translated, it gives CASSEYRDTGELFF.

The rearrangement joins TRBV5-6 to TRBJ1-2, with D possibly being TRBD1 (5 bases). Deletions cut 3 bases from V and 5 bases from J, with 17 bases between. The CDR3 runs to 15 residues. Germline CDR1 SGHDT, CDR2 YYEEEE. CDR3 bases: TGTGCCAGCAGCTCCCCCGGGGGGAGGAAATATGGCTACACCTTC. Its protein is CASSSPGGRKYGYTF.

V gene TRBV5-6 combines with J gene TRBJ2-1; no clear D. The CDR3 spans 13 residues. V was cut by 0 bases and J by 4 bases, with 5 bases left in between. The germline gives CDR1 SGHDT, CDR2 YYEEEE. The CDR3 here is CASSLEVYNEQFF. The DNA of the CDR3 is TGTGCCAGCAGCTTGGAGGTTTACAATGAGCAGTTCTTC.

The chain uses TRBV6-1 and TRBJ1-5; D remains ambiguous. Germline loops: CDR1 MNHNS, CDR2 SASEGT. Between the trimmed V and J ends, which lost 3 bases and 6 bases, there was a span of 6 bases. This CDR3 contains 12 residues. CDR3 in amino acids: CASSDQIQPQHF. The CDR3 DNA sequence: TGTGCCAGCAGTGATCAAATTCAGCCCCAGCATTTT.

The V and J genes are TRBV27 and TRBJ2-3; D perhaps matches TRBD2 (6 bases). Trimming took 3 bases from V and 4 from J, leaving 11 bases between them. Germline V lookup: CDR1 MNHEY, CDR2 SMNVEV (reference sequence). The CDR3 loop spans 14 amino acids. DNA of the CDR3: TGTGCCAGCAGTTTGTGGGGGGAAGCAGATACGCAGTATTTT. This encodes CASSLWGEADTQYF.

V is TRBV27 and J is TRBJ2-1; D tentatively fits TRBD1 or TRBD2 (5 bases each). Germline lookup yields CDR1 MNHEY and CDR2 SMNVEV (reference sequence). Trimming pared 5 bases from V and 0 bases from J, leaving 17 bases between. The CDR3 has 17 residues. The CDR3 loop is CASSPLGRESSYNEQFF. In DNA form, the CDR3 reads TGTGCCAGCAGTCCCTTGGGACGGGAAAGCTCCTACAATGAGCAGTTCTTC.

This clone is a singleton in its sample. The chain uses TRBV6-1 and TRBJ2-7, with D possibly TRBD2 on 5 matching bases. V lost 8 bases to trimming and J lost 2 bases, with 10 bases between them. The germline CDR1 and CDR2 sequences are MNHNS and SASEGT. This CDR3 has 12 residues. Here the CDR3 reads CASDYGTYEQYF. CDR3 DNA sequence: TGTGCCAGCGACTACGGGACCTACGAGCAGTACTTC.

This clone was counted a single time. This chain links TRBV27 with TRBJ2-1, with D hard to call. CDR3 length: 16 residues. Germline V lookup: CDR1 MNHEY, CDR2 SMNVEV (reference sequence). The ends were cut back, 4 bases at V and 1 base at J, with 14 bases in the middle. CDR3 loop: CASSYSSRPSYNEQFF. The CDR3 DNA reads TGTGCCAGCAGTTACTCCTCGAGACCTTCCTACAATGAGCAGTTCTTC.

This clone was seen only once. The V call is TRBV10-3, the J call TRBJ2-7; D is possibly TRBD2 (7 bases). V gave up 2 bases and J gave up 3 bases, with 11 bases separating them. Germline V gene sequence: CDR1 ENHRY, CDR2 SYGVKD. The length of the CDR3 is 14 residues. The CDR3, as DNA: TGTGCCATCAGTGAGCGGGGGGCAATCTACGAGCAGTACTTC. Protein sequence: CAISERGAIYEQYF.

This clone was recorded many times. The V and J genes are TRBV7-9 and TRBJ2-1; 9 bases line up with TRBD2. Germline CDR1 and CDR2: SEHNR and FQNEAQ (reference sequence). V shed 6 bases, J shed 8 bases, and the junction held 8 bases outside the gene matches. The CDR3 runs to 14 residues. The CDR3 loop is CASSRLAVVDEQFF. For the CDR3, the DNA is TGTGCCAGCAGTCGACTAGCGGTCGTGGATGAGCAGTTCTTC.

The CDR3 bases are TGTGCCACCAGCAGACAGGAGACTAGCGGCCGCGTTGAGCAGTTCTTC. Translated: CATSRQETSGRVEQFF. This chain links TRBV15 with TRBJ2-1; 9 nucleotides match TRBD2. This CDR3 has 16 residues. Germline assignment: CDR1 LNHNV and CDR2 YYDKDF (reference sequence). V dropped 2 bases and J dropped 9; count of bases not matched to a gene: 11.

V usage is TRBV2 and J usage is TRBJ1-5, with D possibly matching TRBD1 (5 bases). Germline V gives CDR1 SNHLY, CDR2 FYNNEI. The V end was cut by 6 bases, the J end by 2 bases, with 14 bases between. The CDR3 spans 15 residues. For the CDR3, the DNA is TGTGCCAGCAGAAGAGAGGGGACGGGCAATCAGCCCCAGCATTTT. Protein: CASRREGTGNQPQHF.

The genes are TRBV2 and TRBJ2-1; 8 nucleotides line up with TRBD2. V shed 10 bases and J 3 bases; nucleotides not matched to a gene: 8. Germline lookup yields CDR1 SNHLY and CDR2 FYNNEI. This CDR3 is built from 14 residues. CDR3 sequence (DNA): TGTGCCACCGGGGAGAGCGGGGGCTACAATGAGCAGTTCTTC. Protein: CATGESGGYNEQFF.

The table lists this clone with a few counts. It is likely a read error, because the conserved phenylalanine at the end of the CDR3 is missing. The DNA is omitted, as the CDR3 cannot be located on it reliably, and the CDR3 follows TCRdb's listing. The rearrangement uses TRBV7-2 and TRBJ2-7. The CDR3 is 9 residues long, counting both termini. Germline assignment: CDR1 SGHTA and CDR2 FQGNSA. The chain's CDR3 is CASSPGGGS.

V is TRBV5-1 and J is TRBJ2-3; 8 nucleotides line up with TRBD1. The CDR3 totals 17 residues. CDR1 and CDR2 from the germline V gene are SGHRS and YFSETQ. With 1 base clipped from V and 8 bases from J, the junction kept 15 bases outside the gene matches. Here the CDR3 DNA reads TGCGCCAGCAGCTTGTTACCCGGGACAGGCAGTGAGGTTACGCAGTATTTT. It yields the protein CASSLLPGTGSEVTQYF.

The V and J genes are TRBV28 and TRBJ2-7; no clear D gene. The V gene lost 2 bases and the J gene lost 3 bases, with 23 bases spanning the gap. Germline V gives CDR1 MDHEN, CDR2 SYDVKM. The CDR3 is made up of 18 amino acids. CDR3 residues: CASSLAVAAWAGVYEQYF. The CDR3, as DNA: TGTGCCAGCAGTTTAGCCGTGGCGGCCTGGGCTGGGGTCTACGAGCAGTACTTC. Supplemented by reference TRBV28 and TRBJ2-7, the full variable domain reads DVKVTQSSRYLVKRTGEKVFLECVQDMDHENMFWYRQDPGLGLRLIYFSYDVKMKEKGDIPEGYSVSREKKERFSLILESASTNQTSMYLCASSLAVAAWAGVYEQYFGPGTRLTVT.

V gene TRBV5-1 combines with J gene TRBJ2-3; D gene ambiguous. CDR1 and CDR2 from the germline V gene are SGHRS and YFSETQ. Trimming removed 5 bases at V and 1 base at J, with 5 bases between. The CDR3 covers 12 residues. Here the CDR3 reads CASRPGTDTQYF. CDR3 DNA sequence: TGCGCCAGCAGACCGGGCACAGATACGCAGTATTTT.

This chain joins TRBV7-9 and TRBJ1-1; no firm D call. The V gene lost 5 bases and the J gene lost 5 bases, with 15 bases spanning the gap. CDR1 SEHNR and CDR2 FQNEAQ come from the germline V gene (reference sequence). The CDR3 spans 14 residues. Here the CDR3 DNA reads TGTGCCAGCAGCCCTACTAGGGTTCGGACTGAAGCTTTCTTT. It codes for CASSPTRVRTEAFF.

The genes are TRBV4-2 and TRBJ2-1; possible D gene TRBD1, 6 bases. CDR3 length equals 15 residues. CDR1 LGHNA and CDR2 YNFKEQ come from the germline V gene. The V end was cut by 2 bases, the J end by 7 bases, with 15 bases between. CDR3 DNA: TGTGCCAGCAGCCAACCCCAGGGGCCCGGGAATGAGCAGTTCTTC. As protein: CASSQPQGPGNEQFF.

The chain couples TRBV5-1 to TRBJ2-3; D is perhaps TRBD2 (5 bases). The CDR3 is 14 residues long. V was clipped by 5 bases and J by 1 base, with 11 bases between them. Germline assignment: CDR1 SGHRS and CDR2 YFSETQ. Written as DNA, the CDR3 is TGCGCCAGCAGTCAAAGCGGAGGCACAGATACGCAGTATTTT. Residues: CASSQSGGTDTQYF.

J is TRBJ2-1 and V is TRBV2, with TRBD2 matching 9 bases. From germline, CDR1 is SNHLY and CDR2 FYNNEI. The CDR3 loop spans 14 amino acids. Trimming cost V 7 bases and J 6 bases; bases outside gene matches: 7. CDR3 loop: CASNRLAAFNEQFF. The CDR3 DNA reads as TGTGCCAGCAACCGACTAGCGGCCTTCAATGAGCAGTTCTTC.

V usage is TRBV5-1 and J usage is TRBJ2-1; 11 bases map to TRBD2. The length of the CDR3 is 17 residues. Germline CDR1 reads SGHRS; CDR2 reads YFSETQ. Trimming removed 4 bases from V and 4 bases from J; junction bases left unmatched: 10. The CDR3 nucleotides read TGCGCCAGCAGCCTCCCTGCCACTAGCGGGAGTTACAATGAGCAGTTCTTC. Translated, it gives CASSLPATSGSYNEQFF.

This rearrangement joins TRBV6-6 to TRBJ2-7; D gene ambiguous. Germline V gene lookup returns CDR1 MNHNY and CDR2 SVGAGI (reference sequence). The CDR3 spans 14 residues. Trimming took off 3 bases at V and 0 bases at J, with 9 bases between the two ends. CDR3 nucleotide sequence: TGTGCCAGCAGTTATCGATGGAACTCCTACGAGCAGTACTTC. Translation: CASSYRWNSYEQYF.

V is TRBV7-9 and J is TRBJ2-2; no firm D call. The CDR3 length is 14 residues. CDR1 is SEHNR, CDR2 FQNEAQ, per germline (reference sequence). V lost 1 base, J lost 4 bases, and 7 bases lay in between. This CDR3 is CASSLDGITGELFF. As DNA, the CDR3 is TGTGCCAGCAGCTTAGATGGGATCACCGGGGAGCTGTTTTTT.

This chain joins TRBV19 and TRBJ2-7; a weak D match, TRBD1 (6 bases). V lost 1 base and J 5 bases, leaving 12 bases between the germline ends. The CDR3 covers 14 residues. Germline lookup yields CDR1 LNHDA and CDR2 SQIVND (reference sequence). For the CDR3, the DNA is TGTGCCAGTAGTATAGCCCTACAGGGAAACGAGCAGTACTTC. It codes for CASSIALQGNEQYF.

The chain couples TRBV4-1 to TRBJ2-1; maybe TRBD1 (5 bases). The germline V gene has CDR1 MGHRA and CDR2 YSYEKL. Trimming took 0 bases from V and 7 from J, leaving 16 bases between them. The CDR3 consists of 16 residues. The CDR3 loop is CASSQDRKGFGNEQFF. CDR3 DNA sequence: TGCGCCAGCAGCCAAGATCGGAAGGGGTTTGGAAATGAGCAGTTCTTC.

This sequence joins TRBV11-2 and TRBJ2-7; D is ambiguous. Germline-derived CDR1 and CDR2 are SGHAT and FQNNGV. Trimming pared 1 base from V and 6 bases from J, leaving 7 bases between. The CDR3 consists of 12 residues. In DNA, the CDR3 is TGTGCCAGCAGCTTAGGTCGGGTCGAGCAGTACTTC. Its translation is CASSLGRVEQYF. The whole variable domain, filled in from reference TRBV11-2 and TRBJ2-7, reads EAGVAQSPRYKIIEKRQSVAFWCNPISGHATLYWYQQILGQGPKLLIQFQNNGVVDDSQLPKDRFSAERLKGVDSTLKIQPAKLEDSAVYLCASSLGRVEQYFGPGTRLTVT.

The chain couples TRBV19 to TRBJ1-1, with TRBD1 matching 7 bases. V trimming: 5 bases; J trimming: 3 bases; junction bases outside the gene matches: 9. Germline V CDR1 and CDR2: LNHDA, SQIVND (reference sequence). This CDR3 has 15 amino acids. As DNA, the CDR3 is TGTGCCAGTAGTGCCGTTGACAGGGCGTACACTGAAGCTTTCTTT. Amino acid sequence: CASSAVDRAYTEAFF.